The sample holds many counts of the clone carrying this T cell receptor beta chain. Its antigen is not known. Germline CDR1 PRHDT, CDR2 FYEKMQ (reference sequence). CDR3 length: 11 residues. V was shortened by 5 bases and J by 8 bases, with 7 bases between the two germline ends. 5'RACE, which relied on constant-segment primers, yielded TCR alpha and TCR beta cDNA libraries carrying sample barcodes and UMIs. TCRdb re-derived calls from the 5' RACE reads in MiXCR, one entry per CDR3 protein. Among some 130,000 distinct CDR3 sequences, 16% were seen once, and the ten largest hold 11% to 15%. This sample was taken from a study of T-cell memory formation after mild COVID-19. Broader study findings: Day 15 to 85 contractors were CD4/CD8 balanced; later expanders leaned CD4+. Memory cells collected pre-infection included some clones that later responded, suggesting cross-reactive memory joined.

The receptor was derived from an adult woman who had mild COVID-19 (a few samples of this study predate the infection). Cell type and time point are not known. Sequencing was carried out using PBMCs or a T cell subset sorted from them (not recorded which). The chain is built from TRBV13 and TRBJ2-1; D is unresolved. CDR3 in amino acids: CASSPRDEQFF. For the CDR3, the DNA is TGTGCCAGCAGCCCAAGGGATGAGCAGTTCTTC.